This T cell receptor (beta chain) comes out of a study of blood T cell repertoires in COVID-19. Looking at the study overall: Collection of acute and convalescent COVID-19 samples took place in the United States, Italy and Spain. The analysed material was cDNA or gDNA that came from T cells, B-cell-depleted T cells, or PBMCs.

The ends were cut back, 7 bases at V and 11 bases at J, with 23 bases in the middle. This CDR3 is 14 amino acids long. Germline V lookup: CDR1 WSHSY, CDR2 SAAADI. Data came from immunoSEQ multiplex PCR; TCRdb stores just in-frame clones and leaves some out. The data show about 440,000 clones, with nearly 90% seen just once and under 2% held by the top ten. What was sequenced was PBMCs or T cells enriched from blood (not recorded which). The chain combines TRBV10-2 with TRBJ1-1; TRBD1 might be the D (5 bases). The receptor was isolated from a woman aged 18-29 years with acute COVID-19. The CDR3 region is CASINNTSGGVAFF. The DNA of the CDR3 is TGCGCCAGCATCAACAACACCTCGGGAGGGGTGGCTTTCTTT.